The 12 T cell receptor beta chains listed next were all sequenced from one sample in a study of blood T cell repertoires in COVID-19. TCRdb's copy holds only in-frame clones and misses some; the assay was immunoSEQ multiplex PCR. The data hold over 150,000 clones, with about 86% observed a single time. Source material: peripheral blood. These receptor sequences come from a woman aged 18 to 35 who had recovered from COVID-19.

The V gene is TRBV5-1, the J gene TRBJ2-1; weak D call: TRBD1 (7 bases). The CDR3 covers 15 residues. The germline CDR1 and CDR2 sequences are SGHRS and YFSETQ. Trimming stripped 4 bases from V and 2 bases from J, with 13 bases between. The CDR3 sequence is CASSDQGEAYNEQFF. The DNA for the CDR3 is TGCGCCAGCAGCGACCAGGGGGAGGCCTACAATGAGCAGTTCTTC.

The chain links TRBV4-1 to TRBJ2-2; possible D gene TRBD2, 7 bases. In germline, CDR1 is MGHRA, CDR2 YSYEKL. V was clipped by 3 bases and J by 5 bases, with 13 bases between them. CDR3 length: 15 residues. The CDR3 nucleotides read TGCGCCAGCAGCCAGGGGGCGCGGGGGACCGGGGAGCTGTTTTTT. It is translated as CASSQGARGTGELFF.

The chain carries TRBV11-2 and TRBJ1-1; D may be TRBD1 (5 bases). Trimming took 7 bases from V and 4 from J, leaving 13 bases between them. The CDR3 loop spans 13 amino acids. Germline V CDR1 and CDR2: SGHAT, FQNNGV. CDR3 sequence reads: CASIRGKSTEAFF. The CDR3 DNA reads TGTGCCAGCATCCGGGGGAAGTCCACTGAAGCTTTCTTT.

The J gene is TRBJ2-3, the V gene TRBV6-6; D perhaps matches TRBD1 (7 bases). Germline V lookup: CDR1 MNHNY, CDR2 SVGAGI (reference sequence). V lost 7 bases and J 3 bases, leaving 14 bases between the germline ends. The CDR3 has 14 amino acids. In DNA form, the CDR3 reads TGTGCCAGCACCAGGGGGGAATGGACAGATACGCAGTATTTT. It is translated as CASTRGEWTDTQYF.

The genes are TRBV7-9 and TRBJ1-5; 11 bases match TRBD1. This CDR3 is built from 17 residues. Trimming took 1 base from V and 7 from J; bases not matched to a gene: 9. In germline, CDR1 is SEHNR, CDR2 FQNEAQ (reference sequence). DNA for the CDR3: TGTGCCAGCAGCTTAGGTAATTGGGGACAGGGGGAACAGCCCCAGCATTTT. Protein product: CASSLGNWGQGEQPQHF.

The V call is TRBV10-3, the J call TRBJ1-5; D possibly corresponds to TRBD1 (5 bases). The CDR3 contains 15 residues. Trimming cost V 6 bases and J 5 bases, with 17 bases left between them. Germline V gene lookup returns CDR1 ENHRY and CDR2 SYGVKD. CDR3 nucleotide sequence: TGTGCCATCAGCGAGGAGGGGCGGAGGGATCAGCCCCAGCATTTT. The encoded protein is CAISEEGRRDQPQHF.

V usage is TRBV19 and J usage is TRBJ1-2; no reliable D call. There are 11 residues in the CDR3. Germline assignment: CDR1 LNHDA and CDR2 SQIVND (reference sequence). Trimming removed 7 bases at V and 8 bases at J, with 11 bases between. The CDR3 DNA sequence: TGTGCCAGTAAATCCCCTTTAGGCTACACCTTC. Amino acids: CASKSPLGYTF.

The rearrangement joins TRBV3-1 (or the pseudogene TRBV3-2) to TRBJ2-1; TRBD2 matches 10 bases. J lost 8 bases, V lost 2 bases, and 15 bases had no gene match. The CDR3 covers 18 residues. CDR1 and CDR2 from the germline V gene are LGHDT and YNNKEL (reference sequence). Here the CDR3 reads CASSQRSYRSSGSYEQFF. Written as DNA, the CDR3 is TGTGCCAGCAGCCAAAGAAGTTATCGGTCTAGCGGGAGTTATGAGCAGTTCTTC.

The J gene is TRBJ1-2, the V gene TRBV9, with a weak D call TRBD1 (6 bases). Trimming left V 3 bases short and J 8 bases short, with 14 bases between. Germline assignment: CDR1 SGDLS and CDR2 YYNGEE. The CDR3 loop spans 13 amino acids. The DNA of the CDR3 is TGTGCCAGCAGCGCGGGGGGGGCTGGAGGCTACACCTTC. It yields the protein CASSAGGAGGYTF.

This chain connects TRBV5-1 to TRBJ1-1, with D hard to call. Deletions cut 4 bases from V and 0 bases from J, with 13 bases between. The germline CDR1 and CDR2 sequences are SGHRS and YFSETQ. The CDR3 loop spans 15 amino acids. The CDR3: CASSPEEVMNTEAFF. DNA for the CDR3: TGCGCCAGCAGCCCTGAAGAGGTAATGAACACTGAAGCTTTCTTT. The entire variable domain, with the rest obtained from reference TRBV5-1 and TRBJ1-1, is as follows: KAGVTQTPRYLIKTRGQQVTLSCSPISGHRSVSWYQQTPGQGLQFLFEYFSETQRNKGNFPGRFSGRQFSNSRSEMNVSTLELGDSALYLCASSPEEVMNTEAFFGQGTRLTVV.

The DNA for the CDR3 is TGTGCCAGCTCACGACAGAGCACAGATACGCAGTATTTT. It translates to CASSRQSTDTQYF. The chain employs TRBV18 and TRBJ2-3, with D perhaps TRBD1 (5 bases). This CDR3 is built from 13 residues. Trimming removed 4 bases from V and 0 bases from J, with 5 bases in between. Germline V lookup: CDR1 KGHSH, CDR2 LQKENI.

This chain uses TRBV3-1 (or the pseudogene TRBV3-2) with TRBJ2-7, with D perhaps TRBD1 (6 bases). Germline CDR1 reads LGHDT; CDR2 reads YNNKEL (reference sequence). The CDR3 runs to 15 residues. V was cut by 4 bases and J by 0 bases, with 13 bases left in between. In DNA, the CDR3 is TGTGCCAGCAGCCCCATATACAGGGACTCCTACGAGCAGTACGTC. Amino acid sequence: CASSPIYRDSYEQYV.